Listed here are 32 T cell receptor beta chains from one sample, sequenced in a study of Graves' ophthalmopathy and Graves' hyperthyroidism. As the template, RNA transcripts were used to amplify TCR beta CDR3 regions. HTBI primers primed a first-round RT-PCR, and a second-round multiplex PCR followed. In TCRdb, the multiplex PCR reads were re-called with MiXCR into one record per CDR3 protein. The sample contains about 23,000 distinct CDR3 sequences, about 44% of which appear only once. Input material: peripheral blood. These receptor sequences come from an adult woman with stable Graves' hyperthyroidism.

The CDR3 sequence is CSAPTGRLSPLHF. The CDR3 DNA is TGCAGTGCTCCAACAGGGCGCCTTTCACCCCTCCACTTT. The rearrangement uses TRBV20-1 and TRBJ1-6; D is possibly TRBD1 (6 bases). The CDR3 runs 13 residues. Germline lookup yields CDR1 DFQATT and CDR2 SNEGSKA (reference sequence). V gave up 5 bases and J gave up 9 bases, with 14 bases separating them.

A remark on this clonotype: Compared with germline, one end of the junction differs, possibly owing to a read error. The gene calls are TRBV4-2 and TRBJ2-1; 10 bases line up with TRBD2. From germline, CDR1 is LGHNA and CDR2 YNFKEQ. The CDR3 is made up of 17 amino acids. The CDR3 protein is CASSQDGLAVAYNEPFF. CDR3 bases: TGTGCCAGCAGCCAAGACGGACTAGCGGTAGCCTACAATGAGCCGTTCTTC.

This clonotype appeared a single time. The rearrangement joins TRBV9 to TRBJ2-4; D is perhaps TRBD1 or TRBD2 (5 bases each). Trimming took 4 bases from V and 7 from J, leaving 18 bases between them. Germline-derived CDR1 and CDR2 are SGDLS and YYNGEE. The CDR3 covers 15 residues. The CDR3 region has the DNA TGTGCCAGCAGCCCACGGGACCCTCTGAGTAACATTCAGTACTTC. This encodes CASSPRDPLSNIQYF. The full variable domain, with the rest looked up from reference TRBV9 and TRBJ2-4, is DSGVTQTPKHLITATGQRVTLRCSPRSGDLSVYWYQQSLDQGLQFLIQYYNGEERAKGNILERFSAQQFPDLHSELNLSSLELGDSALYFCASSPRDPLSNIQYFGAGTRLSVL.

The CDR3 here is CASNPTALARGPYNEQFF. Written as DNA, the CDR3 is TGTGCCAGCAACCCAACCGCACTAGCGAGAGGGCCCTACAATGAGCAGTTCTTC. The J gene is TRBJ2-1, the V gene TRBV6-5; 7 bases are a match to TRBD2. J was trimmed by 2 bases and V by 7 bases; bases with no gene match: 17. This CDR3 has 18 amino acids. Germline V gene sequence: CDR1 MNHEY, CDR2 SVGAGI.

A word on this clonotype: The junction departs from the called germline gene at one end, perhaps through a read error. This rearrangement joins TRBV29-1 to TRBJ2-1; D call uncertain. The germline CDR1 and CDR2 sequences are SQVTM and ANQGSEA. The CDR3 consists of 14 residues. CDR3: CGVLDLSSYNEQFF. DNA for the CDR3: TGCGGCGTTCTGGATCTAAGCTCCTACAATGAGCAGTTCTTC.

This clonotype was counted ten times or more. The chain employs TRBV5-8 and TRBJ1-3; unclear D gene. The CDR3 spans 14 residues. V was pared by 0 bases and J by 3 bases, with 7 bases between. CDR1 and CDR2 from the germline V gene are SGHTS and YDEGEE. DNA of the CDR3: TGTGCCAGCAGCTTGGACCCCAGTGGAAACACCATATATTTT. Translated, it gives CASSLDPSGNTIYF.

This clonotype was seen ten or more times. The CDR3 protein is CASTRTASSSYNEQFF. The CDR3 region has the DNA TGTGCCAGCACCAGGACAGCCTCTTCTTCCTACAATGAGCAGTTCTTC. This sequence joins TRBV27 and TRBJ2-1; D possibly corresponds to TRBD1 (6 bases). The V end lost 7 bases, the J end lost 1 base, and 17 bases lay between the germline ends. CDR1 MNHEY and CDR2 SMNVEV come from the germline V gene (reference sequence). The CDR3 length is 16 residues.

This clonotype was seen only a few times. V usage is TRBV19 and J usage is TRBJ2-7; D is possibly TRBD2 (6 bases). The CDR3 extends over 14 amino acids. The ends were cut back, 4 bases at V and 0 bases at J, with 10 bases in the middle. Germline V gene lookup returns CDR1 LNHDA and CDR2 SQIVND (reference sequence). The CDR3 region is CASSTSGSSYEQYF. The DNA of the CDR3 is TGTGCCAGTAGTACCTCCGGGAGCTCCTACGAGCAGTACTTC.

This clonotype qualifies as medium-sized. The V call is TRBV29-1, the J call TRBJ2-3, with D tentatively TRBD1 (5 bases). This CDR3 has 12 residues. Per the germline V gene, CDR1 is SQVTM and CDR2 is ANQGSEA. Trimming pared 7 bases from V and 6 bases from J, leaving 14 bases between. The CDR3 is CSAPTASDTQYF. The CDR3 nucleotides are TGCAGCGCCCCGACAGCATCGGATACGCAGTATTTT.

This chain's CDR3 is CSAGQGLGEQYF. For the CDR3, the DNA is TGCAGTGCAGGACAGGGCCTTGGGGAGCAGTACTTC. The rearrangement joins TRBV20-1 to TRBJ2-7; 8 bases fit TRBD1. The CDR3 sequence is 12 residues long. Unmatched junction bases numbered 8, after V lost 6 bases and J lost 7 bases. Looked up from germline, CDR1 is DFQATT and CDR2 is SNEGSKA (reference sequence).

In regard to this clonotype: The DNA is left out, because the CDR3 cannot be placed on it with certainty; the CDR3 is given as TCRdb lists it. The J gene is TRBJ1-4, the V gene TRBV10-3. The CDR3 sequence runs 22 residues, both termini included. Per the germline V gene, CDR1 is ENHRY and CDR2 is SYGVKD. The CDR3 protein is CAISRDTDTQYFGPGTNEKLFF.

The chain links TRBV20-1 to TRBJ2-1; 9 nucleotides agree with TRBD1. Germline-derived CDR1 and CDR2 are DFQATT and SNEGSKA (reference sequence). This CDR3 region has 14 residues. The junction had 4 bases not matched to a gene; V was cut back by 1 base and J by 6 bases. CDR3 residues: CSARVGTGSNEQFF. The CDR3 DNA reads TGCAGTGCTAGAGTGGGGACAGGGTCCAATGAGCAGTTCTTC.

The sample holds a few counts of this clonotype. V and J are TRBV7-8 and TRBJ2-7, with TRBD2 as a possible D gene (5 bases). Germline assignment: CDR1 SGHVS and CDR2 FQNEAQ. The CDR3 runs to 17 residues. The V gene lost 5 bases and the J gene lost 0 bases, with 20 bases spanning the gap. CDR3 DNA sequence: TGTGCCAGCAGCGCATACCGGATGAGGGCCAGCTCCTACGAGCAGTACTTC. It translates to CASSAYRMRASSYEQYF.

In regard to this clonotype: Because the CDR3 is missing its conserved closing phenylalanine or tryptophan, this is likely a read error. This chain joins TRBV25-1 and TRBJ2-1, with 8 nucleotides matching TRBD2. CDR3 length: 17 residues. The germline gives CDR1 MGHDK, CDR2 SYGVNS. Trimming took 3 bases from V and 8 from J; bases not matched to a gene: 15. In DNA, the CDR3 is TGTGCCAGCAGTGAGGAACAGATTAACGGGAGGGTCCATGAGCAGTTCTTA. Translating it yields CASSEEQINGRVHEQFL.

This clonotype came up once. The rearrangement uses TRBV7-2 and TRBJ2-7; 12 nucleotides line up with TRBD2. V was clipped by 4 bases and J by 6 bases; unmatched bases: 4. Germline V CDR1 and CDR2: SGHTA, FQGNSA. This CDR3 is 14 amino acids long. CDR3 coding DNA: TGTGCCAGCAGCTCGGAGGGACTAGCGGGCGAGCAGTACTTC. Protein sequence: CASSSEGLAGEQYF.

In this sample, this clonotype turned up many times. A much larger clone sits a single nucleotide away, making a read error possible. The chain is built from TRBV7-2 and TRBJ2-2; 11 bases align to TRBD2. The length of the CDR3 is 16 residues. Germline V gene lookup returns CDR1 SGHTA and CDR2 FQGNSA. The CDR3 loop reads CVSSLVSGRASGELFF. In nucleotides, the CDR3 is TGTGTCAGCAGCTTAGTTAGCGGGAGGGCTTCGGGGGAGCTGTTTTTT.

The rearrangement joins TRBV5-4 to TRBJ2-7, with 10 bases lining up with TRBD1. Germline trimming cut 4 bases from V and 3 bases from J; bases unmatched to any gene: 4. The V gene's germline CDR1 is SGHNT and CDR2 YYREEE (reference sequence). CDR3 length equals 14 residues. CDR3 sequence: CASSMTGGSYEQYF. In DNA form, the CDR3 reads TGTGCCAGCAGCATGACAGGGGGCAGCTACGAGCAGTACTTC.

Worth noting for this clonotype: In this CDR3 the conserved last residue, phenylalanine or tryptophan, is missing, so a read error is likely. As DNA, the CDR3 is TGCGCCAGCAGCCAGGGGCCCCAAGAGACCCAGTACCTC. Its protein product is CASSQGPQETQYL. The V gene is TRBV4-1, the J gene TRBJ2-5; D possibly corresponds to TRBD1 (5 bases). CDR3 size: 13 residues. V lost 3 bases, J lost 1 base, and 6 bases lay in between. From germline, CDR1 is MGHRA and CDR2 YSYEKL.

The V and J genes are TRBV5-7 and TRBJ2-1, with D tentatively TRBD1 (7 bases). TRBV5-7 qualifies as an ORF whose function is uncertain. CDR3 size: 17 residues. Trimming took off 0 bases at V and 4 bases at J, with 17 bases between the two ends. The CDR3 DNA reads as TGTGCCAGCAGCTTGGGACAGGGAGGAGGAATTTACAATGAGCAGTTCTTC. Protein product: CASSLGQGGGIYNEQFF.

This clonotype occurred many times. The genes are TRBV4-3 and TRBJ2-1; D gene ambiguous. V lost 0 bases and J lost 7, with 13 bases in between. CDR1 LGHNA and CDR2 YSLEER come from the germline V gene. This CDR3 is 15 amino acids long. This CDR3 is CASSQDGVRQNEQFF. CDR3 bases: TGCGCCAGCAGCCAAGATGGAGTTCGGCAGAATGAGCAGTTCTTC.

This clonotype has just one count. The chain combines TRBV15 with TRBJ2-2; D is undetermined. Trimming pared 0 bases from V and 1 base from J, leaving 6 bases between. CDR1 and CDR2 from the germline V gene are LNHNV and YYDKDF (reference sequence). The CDR3 sequence is 15 residues long. CDR3 DNA: TGTGCCACCAGCAGAGATCCTCAGAACACCGGGGAGCTGTTTTTT. Protein product: CATSRDPQNTGELFF.

This sequence joins TRBV19 and TRBJ2-7; maybe TRBD2 (6 bases). The V gene lost 8 bases and the J gene lost 2 bases, with 19 bases spanning the gap. The CDR3 length is 15 residues. In germline, CDR1 is LNHDA, CDR2 SQIVND (reference sequence). The CDR3 loop reads CASREGLGGTYEQYF. The CDR3, as DNA: TGTGCCAGTCGCGAGGGTCTGGGGGGAACCTACGAGCAGTACTTC. Full variable domain (outside the CDR3, taken from reference TRBV19 and TRBJ2-7): DGGITQSPKYLFRKEGQNVTLSCEQNLNHDAMYWYRQDPGQGLRLIYYSQIVNDFQKGDIAEGYSVSREKKESFPLTVTSAQKNPTAFYLCASREGLGGTYEQYFGPGTRLTVT.

The genes are TRBV10-3 and TRBJ1-2, with a weak D call TRBD1 (6 bases). Per the germline V gene, CDR1 is ENHRY and CDR2 is SYGVKD. The CDR3 is 14 amino acids. Trimming cost V 6 bases and J 8 bases, with 19 bases left between them. The CDR3 region is CAISRTALFGGYTF. CDR3 in DNA: TGTGCCATCAGCAGGACAGCGCTCTTCGGAGGCTACACCTTC.

This chain joins TRBV7-3 and TRBJ1-1; D may be TRBD1 (6 bases). The CDR3 length is 17 residues. V was trimmed by 5 bases and J by 0 bases, leaving 19 bases between them. The germline gives CDR1 SGHTA, CDR2 FQGTGA. This chain's CDR3 is CASSPCRWGAMNTEAFF. CDR3 nucleotide sequence: TGTGCCAGCAGCCCGTGTAGATGGGGGGCGATGAACACTGAAGCTTTCTTT.

By share, this clonotype ranks as medium-sized (0.01 to 0.1%). The V call is TRBV7-9, the J call TRBJ2-7; D assignment may be TRBD1 or TRBD2 (6 bases each). CDR1 SEHNR and CDR2 FQNEAQ come from the germline V gene (reference sequence). Trimming took off 5 bases at V and 2 bases at J, with 13 bases between the two ends. The CDR3 has 14 amino acids. The CDR3, as DNA: TGTGCCAGCAGCAGGGGGGAGGTGACCTACGAGCAGTACTTC. Translating it yields CASSRGEVTYEQYF. Based on the CDR3 plus reference TRBV7-9 and TRBJ2-7, the full variable domain is DTGVSQNPRHKITKRGQNVTFRCDPISEHNRLYWYRQTLGQGPEFLTYFQNEAQLEKSRLLSDRFSAERPKGSFSTLEIQRTEQGDSAMYLCASSRGEVTYEQYFGPGTRLTVT.

The table lists this clonotype with many counts. This chain joins TRBV18 and TRBJ1-2; 7 positions match TRBD1. Trimming took 8 bases from V and 4 from J; bases not matched to a gene: 7. This CDR3 contains 13 residues. The germline V gene has CDR1 KGHSH and CDR2 LQKENI. The CDR3 loop is CASGAGQSYGYTF. CDR3 DNA sequence: TGTGCCAGCGGGGCGGGACAGTCCTATGGCTACACCTTC.

The chain has TRBV2 and TRBJ2-7; D perhaps matches TRBD2 (6 bases). The length of the CDR3 is 12 residues. Germline-derived CDR1 and CDR2 are SNHLY and FYNNEI. Trimming cost V 8 bases and J 4 bases, with 12 bases left between them. CDR3 DNA: TGTGCCAGCCGTGTCGGGGGATACGAGCAGTACTTC. The encoded protein is CASRVGGYEQYF.

This clonotype was observed many times. Since a much larger clone is just one base distant, this may be a read error. V gene TRBV20-1 combines with J gene TRBJ2-7, with 8 bases lining up with TRBD2. The V gene's germline CDR1 is DFQATT and CDR2 SNEGSKA (reference sequence). The CDR3 runs to 16 residues. CDR3 protein: CSARGRSGSFAYEQYF. The CDR3, as DNA: TGCAGTGCGAGAGGGCGCAGCGGGAGTTTTGCCTACGAGCAGTACTTC.

The CDR3 reads CASSPGQGGNSPLHF. The CDR3, as DNA: TGTGCCAGCAGCCCGGGACAGGGAGGTAATTCACCCCTCCACTTT. The rearrangement links TRBV9 to TRBJ1-6; TRBD1 matches at 9 bases. V gave up 4 bases and J gave up 6 bases; unmatched junction bases: 5. Per the germline V gene, CDR1 is SGDLS and CDR2 is YYNGEE. This CDR3 spans 15 amino acids.

The V call is TRBV12-3 or TRBV12-4, the J call TRBJ1-1; 8 nucleotides line up with TRBD1. Trimming at V came to 10 bases and at J to 1 base, leaving 8 bases not matched to a gene. This CDR3 has 14 residues. CDR3 nucleotides: TGTGCCAACAGGAAACAGGGGGGGAACACTGAAGCTTTCTTT. This codes for CANRKQGGNTEAFF.

This chain connects TRBV19 to TRBJ2-4; D remains unclear. The length of the CDR3 is 14 residues. V was trimmed by 1 base and J by 6 bases, leaving 10 bases between them. Germline CDR1 LNHDA, CDR2 SQIVND (reference sequence). CDR3 amino acids: CASSIVNSGNIQYF. The CDR3, as DNA: TGTGCCAGTAGTATAGTAAACTCTGGAAACATTCAGTACTTC.

This chain connects TRBV6-5 to TRBJ1-5; D is perhaps TRBD1 (6 bases). This CDR3 is built from 14 residues. The V and J ends lost 5 bases and 2 bases respectively, with 10 bases between them. Germline-derived CDR1 and CDR2 are MNHEY and SVGAGI. The CDR3 here is CASSGQGRNQPQHF. CDR3 DNA sequence: TGTGCCAGCAGTGGTCAGGGGCGCAATCAGCCCCAGCATTTT.